Shown below are 25 T cell receptor beta chains from a single sample sequenced in a study of tumor-infiltrating lymphocytes in localized non-small cell lung cancer. The method was immunoSEQ multiplex PCR; TCRdb's version includes in-frame clones alone and lacks a portion of them. The sample shows 9,000 to 15,000 clones, about 67% of them seen only once. Sequencing input: uninvolved lung tissue not adjacent to the tumor. The receptors stem from a human donor with non-small cell lung cancer.

The V and J genes are TRBV6-1 and TRBJ1-5; no definite D call. The CDR3 totals 15 residues. Germline CDR1 and CDR2: MNHNS and SASEGT. Trimming shortened V by 5 bases and J by 7 bases, and 18 bases separated the two germline ends. This CDR3 reads CASSPSEGFGQPQHF. DNA for the CDR3: TGTGCCAGCAGTCCCTCGGAAGGGTTCGGGCAGCCCCAGCATTTT.

This clone was counted only a few times. One end of the junction does not line up with germline, which may come from a read error. The gene calls are TRBV5-1 and TRBJ2-7; 10 bases agree with TRBD1. CDR3 length: 17 amino acids. Germline V gives CDR1 SGHRS, CDR2 YFSETQ. The CDR3 reads CASSFGTGEIGSFEQYF. CDR3 nucleotides: TGCGCCAGCAGCTTTGGGACAGGGGAGATTGGATCCTTCGAGCAGTACTTC. Supplemented by reference TRBV5-1 and TRBJ2-7, the full variable domain reads KAGVTQTPRYLIKTRGQQVTLSCSPISGHRSVSWYQQTPGQGLQFLFEYFSETQRNKGNFPGRFSGRQFSNSRSEMNVSTLELGDSALYLCASSFGTGEIGSFEQYFGPGTRLTVT.

The gene calls are TRBV5-1 and TRBJ2-1; perhaps TRBD1 as D (5 bases). CDR1 is SGHRS, CDR2 YFSETQ, per germline. V shed 1 base and J shed 8 bases, with 13 bases lying between them. There are 14 residues in the CDR3. The chain's CDR3 is CASSLMSGFDEQFF. DNA for the CDR3: TGCGCCAGCAGCTTGATGTCAGGGTTCGATGAGCAGTTCTTC.

The chain carries TRBV6-6 and TRBJ1-3; D is unclear. This CDR3 is 13 amino acids long. Germline lookup yields CDR1 MNHNY and CDR2 SVGAGI (reference sequence). Trimming shortened V by 5 bases and J by 4 bases, and 9 bases separated the two germline ends. The DNA for the CDR3 is TGTGCCAGCAGTCAGATTCTCGGAAACACCATATATTTT. Encoded protein: CASSQILGNTIYF.

The rearrangement links TRBV5-4 to TRBJ2-7; TRBD2 is a possible D gene (6 bases). The CDR3 has 12 residues. Trimming cost V 10 bases and J 4 bases, with 15 bases left between them. Germline CDR1 SGHNT, CDR2 YYREEE (reference sequence). The CDR3 DNA reads as TGTGCCGCGGGTGGAGGGAAATACGAGCAGTACTTC. Residues: CAAGGGKYEQYF.

The chain carries TRBV5-1 and TRBJ1-2; D unclear. CDR1 is SGHRS, CDR2 YFSETQ, per germline. This CDR3 has 14 residues. V lost 0 bases and J lost 8, with 14 bases in between. CDR3 in amino acids: CASSLEMRAKGYTF. The CDR3 DNA reads TGCGCCAGCAGCTTGGAAATGAGAGCCAAGGGCTACACCTTC.

The chain has TRBV2 and TRBJ1-5, with D uncertain. CDR3 length: 14 residues. Germline-derived CDR1 and CDR2 are SNHLY and FYNNEI. Trimming cost V 3 bases and J 3 bases, with 9 bases left between them. The CDR3 sequence: CASSDRVTNQPQHF. In DNA form, the CDR3 reads TGTGCCAGCAGTGACCGGGTCACCAATCAGCCCCAGCATTTT.

The chain recombines TRBV10-3 with TRBJ1-2; 8 bases map to TRBD1. Germline CDR1 and CDR2: ENHRY and SYGVKD. Trimming cost V 2 bases and J 4 bases; bases outside gene matches: 12. The CDR3 totals 17 residues. CDR3 protein: CAISEGVRGLNSYGYTF. The DNA of the CDR3 is TGTGCCATCAGTGAGGGTGTCAGGGGGCTTAACTCCTATGGCTACACCTTC.

The chain recombines TRBV6-5 with TRBJ1-3; D is uncertain. The V end lost 9 bases, the J end lost 0 bases, and 12 bases lay between the germline ends. This CDR3 comprises 14 residues. Germline CDR1 and CDR2: MNHEY and SVGAGI. In DNA, the CDR3 is TGTGCCAGTTTCACGGGCTTCTCTGGAAACACCATATATTTT. Protein: CASFTGFSGNTIYF.

The gene calls are TRBV6-6 and TRBJ2-7; the D gene is possibly TRBD1 (7 bases). This CDR3 spans 15 amino acids. Trimming removed 6 bases at V and 1 base at J, with 16 bases between. Per the germline V gene, CDR1 is MNHNY and CDR2 is SVGAGI (reference sequence). This CDR3 is CASSSRAGGSYEQYF. Written as DNA, the CDR3 is TGTGCCAGCAGCTCCCGGGCAGGGGGGTCCTACGAGCAGTACTTC.

This clone was counted between two and nine times. The chain recombines TRBV7-8 with TRBJ1-5; D might be TRBD1 (5 bases). The CDR3 loop spans 13 amino acids. Per germline, CDR1 SGHVS and CDR2 FQNEAQ. Trimming cost V 5 bases and J 6 bases, with 11 bases left between them. CDR3: CASSQDRTQPQHF. The DNA for the CDR3 is TGTGCCAGCAGCCAAGACAGAACTCAGCCCCAGCATTTT.

This clone is labeled as medium-sized. The chain joins TRBV5-4 to TRBJ2-1; 11 bases align to TRBD1. V shed 3 bases and J 9 bases; nucleotides not matched to a gene: 11. Per germline, CDR1 SGHNT and CDR2 YYREEE (reference sequence). The CDR3 has 16 amino acids. Written as DNA, the CDR3 is TGTGCCAGCAGCTCCGCATCCGGACAGGGGGCTGGTGAGCAGTTCTTC. Amino acids: CASSSASGQGAGEQFF.

This clone counts as medium-sized. The chain carries TRBV19 and TRBJ1-1; no clear D. This CDR3 has 11 residues. Trimming removed 8 bases at V and 3 bases at J, with 7 bases between. CDR1 is LNHDA and CDR2 is SQIVND in the germline V gene (reference sequence). CDR3 sequence: CASGEDTEAFF. As DNA, the CDR3 is TGTGCCAGTGGGGAGGACACTGAAGCTTTCTTT.

This clone was observed a few times. The V and J genes are TRBV7-9 and TRBJ2-1, with D possibly being TRBD1 (5 bases). Per germline, CDR1 SEHNR and CDR2 FQNEAQ (reference sequence). This CDR3 is built from 15 residues. Trimming stripped 3 bases from V and 0 bases from J, with 9 bases between. CDR3 bases: TGTGCCAGCAGCTTGGACAAGAGCTCCTACAATGAGCAGTTCTTC. Residues: CASSLDKSSYNEQFF.

The rearrangement joins TRBV6-6 to TRBJ2-7; D ambiguous. The CDR3 is made up of 13 amino acids. V was clipped by 6 bases and J by 4 bases, with 13 bases between them. The germline V gene has CDR1 MNHNY and CDR2 SVGAGI (reference sequence). The CDR3 region has the DNA TGTGCCAGCAGGGCAGTGGACGAATACGAGCAGTACTTC. The encoded protein is CASRAVDEYEQYF.

This clone was seen more than once but under ten times. This chain connects TRBV4-3 to TRBJ1-4; TRBD1 is a possible D gene (5 bases). This CDR3 contains 14 residues. Germline V gene lookup returns CDR1 LGHNA and CDR2 YSLEER. V was trimmed by 1 base and J by 7 bases, leaving 10 bases between them. The DNA for the CDR3 is TGCGCCAGCAGCCAAGGCCAGGGTCGTGAAAAACTGTTTTTT. It translates to CASSQGQGREKLFF.

J is TRBJ2-1 and V is TRBV5-1; weak D call: TRBD1 (6 bases). The CDR3 length is 14 residues. Germline values: CDR1 SGHRS, CDR2 YFSETQ. Trimming stripped 5 bases from V and 14 bases from J, with 23 bases between. In DNA form, the CDR3 reads TGCGCCAGCAGACTAAGACAGGAACGGGCCAAAGAGTTCTTC. It codes for CASRLRQERAKEFF.

The rearrangement joins TRBV7-9 to TRBJ2-7, with D possibly being TRBD1 (7 bases). The CDR3 runs to 14 residues. The V gene lost 7 bases and the J gene lost 3 bases, with 16 bases spanning the gap. From germline, CDR1 is SEHNR and CDR2 FQNEAQ (reference sequence). CDR3 sequence (DNA): TGTGCCAGCAACTCCGGACAGGAGGGCTACGAGCAGTACTTC. Translated: CASNSGQEGYEQYF.

This chain connects TRBV19 to TRBJ2-1; 10 bases agree with TRBD2. The CDR3 consists of 13 residues. Germline CDR1 and CDR2: LNHDA and SQIVND (reference sequence). J was trimmed by 12 bases and V by 5 bases; bases with no gene match: 7. CDR3 amino acids: CASSPLAGASQFF. The CDR3 bases are TGTGCCAGTAGTCCCCTAGCGGGGGCCTCGCAGTTCTTC.

The V call is TRBV6-5, the J call TRBJ1-2; 7 bases fit TRBD1. The V gene end was trimmed by 8 bases and the J gene end by 7 bases; junction bases not matched to a gene: 10. This CDR3 spans 13 amino acids. Germline CDR1 reads MNHEY; CDR2 reads SVGAGI. CDR3 sequence: CASLGVGDSGYTF. The DNA for the CDR3 is TGTGCCAGCCTAGGGGTTGGGGACAGTGGCTACACCTTC.

The rearrangement uses TRBV27 and TRBJ2-1; 10 positions match TRBD1. The germline CDR1 and CDR2 sequences are MNHEY and SMNVEV (reference sequence). V lost 5 bases, J lost 5 bases, and 15 bases stayed unmatched. The CDR3 sequence is 18 residues long. The CDR3 is CASSPGQGLGRRNNEQFF. The DNA of the CDR3 is TGTGCCAGCAGTCCGGGACAGGGGTTGGGTAGGCGTAACAATGAGCAGTTCTTC.

The rearrangement uses TRBV19 and TRBJ1-5; D is uncertain. Trimming stripped 2 bases from V and 0 bases from J, with 11 bases between. Germline-derived CDR1 and CDR2 are LNHDA and SQIVND (reference sequence). The length of the CDR3 is 16 residues. As DNA, the CDR3 is TGTGCCAGTAGTATATTGGACGGTAATAGCAATCAGCCCCAGCATTTT. Protein: CASSILDGNSNQPQHF.

This rearrangement joins TRBV19 to TRBJ1-3; D remains ambiguous. V lost 4 bases, J lost 2 bases, and 12 bases lay in between. The CDR3 length is 15 residues. The V gene's germline CDR1 is LNHDA and CDR2 SQIVND (reference sequence). The CDR3 spells CASSRDDSPGNTIYF. The CDR3 nucleotides read TGTGCCAGTAGTAGAGACGATAGTCCTGGAAACACCATATATTTT.

This clone was seen only a few times. V usage is TRBV7-2 and J usage is TRBJ2-1, with TRBD2 matching 9 bases. V trimming: 5 bases; J trimming: 6 bases; junction bases outside the gene matches: 5. The CDR3 is 14 amino acids. From germline, CDR1 is SGHTA and CDR2 FQGNSA. The CDR3: CASSELAGLNEQFF. The CDR3 region has the DNA TGTGCCAGCAGCGAACTAGCGGGCCTCAATGAGCAGTTCTTC.

CDR3 bases: TGTGCCAGCAGCTTGGGGGGACAGTCCTATGGCTACACCTTC. Translation gives CASSLGGQSYGYTF. This chain connects TRBV5-6 to TRBJ1-2; 7 bases are a match to TRBD1. This CDR3 has 14 residues. Per germline, CDR1 SGHDT and CDR2 YYEEEE. V lost 0 bases, J lost 4 bases, and 3 bases stayed unmatched.